The 3 T cell receptor delta chains reported below all come from one sample, sequenced in a study of Vδ1+ human thymocytes. Study results and caveats: Thymic TRG and TRD repertoires appeared highly polyclonal, with Gaussian CDR3 length distributions.

Extracted RNA was reverse transcribed into cDNA. Pooled V-gene forward primers with one constant-region reverse primer generated the CDR3 amplicons by multiplex PCR. TCRdb reprocessed the multiplex PCR reads through CATT. The sample carries around 76,000 delta-chain clones, approximately 37% recorded once. No antigen is known for these receptors. Source material: Vdelta1+ gamma-delta thymocytes from the thymus. Subset specified: FACS-sorted CD3+ TCRalphabeta- TCRVdelta1+ TCRVdelta2- thymocytes. These receptors all stem from a boy under two years old who had congenital heart surgery.

The chain has TRDV1 and TRDJ1, with TRDD3 matching over 7 bases. The CDR3 loop spans 18 amino acids. The V and J ends lost 2 bases and 0 bases, in that order; junction bases with no gene match: 12. In germline, CDR1 is TSWWSYY, CDR2 QGS. The CDR3 is CALGEVPGGSAYTDKLIF. In DNA form, the CDR3 reads TGTGCTCTTGGGGAAGTACCTGGGGGTTCTGCGTACACCGATAAACTCATCTTT.

V is TRDV1 and J is TRDJ1; possible D gene TRDD3, 6 bases. Germline V gives CDR1 TSWWSYY, CDR2 QGS. Trimming removed 3 bases at V and 0 bases at J, with 14 bases between. There are 16 residues in the CDR3. The CDR3 sequence: CALGDTLGGHTDKLIF. CDR3 nucleotide sequence: TGTGCTCTTGGGGACACCCTAGGGGGACACACCGATAAACTCATCTTT.

This clone appeared a few times. The gene calls are TRDV1 and TRDJ1; 13 nucleotides agree with TRDD3. Trimming at V came to 4 bases and at J to 0 bases, leaving 56 bases not matched to a gene. This CDR3 is 34 amino acids long. From germline, CDR1 is TSWWSYY and CDR2 QGS. The CDR3 DNA reads TGTGCTCTTGGGGGTCCCTCTATTCCCAAGATTTGTACTGGGGGATACGAGTATTCAAGGTCCACACGAAGGGAGGGCTCGTACACCGATAAACTCATCTTT. Encoded protein: CALGGPSIPKICTGGYEYSRSTRREGSYTDKLIF.